Sequencing of this T cell receptor beta chain was carried out in a study of T cell repertoires in aging, cancer and after chemotherapy. Broader study findings: Lymphoid organ infiltration in hematological cancer patients may impair thymic emigration or peripheral T cell expansion.

In this sample, this clonotype is medium-sized. The antigen is not known. The template was genomic DNA from peripheral blood, not RNA. V was pared by 0 bases and J by 6 bases, with 1 base of the junction left unmatched. Per germline, CDR1 MNHNS and CDR2 SASEGT. CDR3 length equals 15 residues. A mixed TRB-A/B primer pool amplified rearranged TRB by multiplex touch-down PCR. TCRdb recomputed calls from the multiplex PCR reads with MiXCR, one row per CDR3 protein. Found here are around 12,000 distinct CDR3 sequences, less than 30% of them singletons; the top ten hold 8.5% to 9.5%. The sample was blood. The TCR sequence derives from a human donor with a blood cancer. This chain links TRBV6-1 with TRBJ1-4; 10 bases align to TRBD1. This CDR3 is CASSEAGTGDEKLFF. Written as DNA, the CDR3 is TGTGCCAGCAGTGAAGCTGGGACAGGGGATGAAAAACTGTTTTTT.